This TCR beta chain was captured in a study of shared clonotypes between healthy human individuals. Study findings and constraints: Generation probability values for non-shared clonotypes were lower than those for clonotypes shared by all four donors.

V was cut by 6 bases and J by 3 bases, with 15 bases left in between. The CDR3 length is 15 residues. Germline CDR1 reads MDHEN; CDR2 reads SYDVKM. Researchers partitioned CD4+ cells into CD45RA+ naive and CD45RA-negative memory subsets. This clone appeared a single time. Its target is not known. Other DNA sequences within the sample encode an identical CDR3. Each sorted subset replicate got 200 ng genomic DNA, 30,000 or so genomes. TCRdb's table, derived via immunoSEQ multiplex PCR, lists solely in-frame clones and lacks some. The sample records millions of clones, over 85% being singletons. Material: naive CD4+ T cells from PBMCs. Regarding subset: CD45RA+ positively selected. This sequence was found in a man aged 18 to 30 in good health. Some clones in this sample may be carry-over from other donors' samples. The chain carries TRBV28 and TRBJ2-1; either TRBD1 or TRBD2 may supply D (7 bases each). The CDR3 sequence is CASSRGGRFYNEQFF. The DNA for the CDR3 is TGTGCCAGCAGCAGGGGGGGAAGGTTCTACAATGAGCAGTTCTTC.